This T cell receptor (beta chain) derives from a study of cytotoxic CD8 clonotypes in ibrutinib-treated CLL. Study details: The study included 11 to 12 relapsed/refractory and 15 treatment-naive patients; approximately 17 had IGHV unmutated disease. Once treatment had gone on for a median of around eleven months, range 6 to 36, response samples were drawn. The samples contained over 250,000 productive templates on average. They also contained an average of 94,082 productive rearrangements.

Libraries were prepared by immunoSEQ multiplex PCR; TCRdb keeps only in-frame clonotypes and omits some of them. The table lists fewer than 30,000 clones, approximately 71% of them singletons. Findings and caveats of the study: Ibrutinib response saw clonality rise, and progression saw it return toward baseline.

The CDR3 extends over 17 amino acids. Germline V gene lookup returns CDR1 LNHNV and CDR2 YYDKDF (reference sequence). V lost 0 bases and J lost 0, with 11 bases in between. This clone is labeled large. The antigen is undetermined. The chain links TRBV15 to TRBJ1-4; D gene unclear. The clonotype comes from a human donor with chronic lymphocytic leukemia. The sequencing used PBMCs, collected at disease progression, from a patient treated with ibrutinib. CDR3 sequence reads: CATSRDYESATNEKLFF. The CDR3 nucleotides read TGTGCCACCAGCAGAGATTATGAATCCGCAACTAATGAAAAACTGTTTTTT.